This is a list of T cell receptor beta chains from one sample in a study of blood T cell repertoires in COVID-19. The method was immunoSEQ multiplex PCR; TCRdb's version includes in-frame clones alone and lacks a portion of them. The sample shows 120,000 or so clones, approximately 87% of them seen only once. Material: peripheral blood. All receptors come from a woman between 50 and 59 years old with acute or convalescent COVID-19. Both conserved end residues are part of each CDR3. Fields, in order: clone size, D gene, J gene, V gene, CDR3 length, CDR3 protein, CDR3 DNA. D genes are given only for firm matches. Expanded clones are given a class, and other clones once, few, many or no size at all.

clone size: -
D gene: TRBD1
J gene: TRBJ2-2
V gene: TRBV25-1
CDR3 length: 18
CDR3 protein: CASSASGQGAKRPGELFF
CDR3 DNA: TGTGCCAGCAGTGCCTCAGGACAGGGGGCAAAGAGGCCCGGGGAGCTGTTTTTT

clone size: -
D gene: TRBD1
J gene: TRBJ2-1
V gene: TRBV19
CDR3 length: 15
CDR3 protein: CASRSPGTGSEEQFF
CDR3 DNA: TGTGCCAGTAGATCCCCCGGGACAGGGTCAGAGGAGCAGTTCTTC

clone size: once
D gene: TRBD1
J gene: TRBJ2-4
V gene: TRBV6-5
CDR3 length: 16
CDR3 protein: CASSYGAGGKEARQYF
CDR3 DNA: TGTGCCAGCAGTTACGGGGCAGGGGGCAAAGAAGCGCGTCAGTACTTC

clone size: -
D gene: -
J gene: TRBJ1-2
V gene: TRBV13
CDR3 length: 16
CDR3 protein: CASSSNSGTPNYGYTF
CDR3 DNA: TGTGCCAGCAGCTCAAACTCCGGGACACCTAACTATGGCTACACCTTC

clone size: -
D gene: TRBD2
J gene: TRBJ2-5
V gene: TRBV7-2
CDR3 length: 15
CDR3 protein: CASSLAQGGQETQYF
CDR3 DNA: TGTGCCAGCAGCTTAGCGCAGGGAGGGCAAGAGACCCAGTACTTC

clone size: -
D gene: -
J gene: TRBJ2-5
V gene: TRBV5-1
CDR3 length: 14
CDR3 protein: CASSLTFYQETQYF
CDR3 DNA: TGCGCCAGCAGCTTGACTTTTTATCAAGAGACCCAGTACTTC

clone size: -
D gene: -
J gene: TRBJ2-7
V gene: TRBV6-2/TRBV6-3
CDR3 length: 11
CDR3 protein: CASSSLYEQYF
CDR3 DNA: TGTGCCAGCAGCTCCCTCTACGAGCAGTACTTC

clone size: -
D gene: -
J gene: TRBJ2-3
V gene: TRBV5-4
CDR3 length: 15
CDR3 protein: CASSLSQGRTDTQYF
CDR3 DNA: TGTGCCAGCAGCTTGTCCCAGGGCCGCACAGATACGCAGTATTTT

clone size: -
D gene: -
J gene: TRBJ1-1
V gene: TRBV18
CDR3 length: 16
CDR3 protein: CASSLSTAGIGTEAFF
CDR3 DNA: TGTGCCAGCTCACTGTCCACGGCAGGGATCGGCACTGAAGCTTTCTTT

clone size: -
D gene: TRBD1
J gene: TRBJ2-6
V gene: TRBV7-2
CDR3 length: 19
CDR3 protein: CASSSREGQGWSGANVLTF
CDR3 DNA: TGTGCCAGCAGCTCCAGGGAGGGACAGGGGTGGTCTGGGGCCAACGTCCTGACTTTC